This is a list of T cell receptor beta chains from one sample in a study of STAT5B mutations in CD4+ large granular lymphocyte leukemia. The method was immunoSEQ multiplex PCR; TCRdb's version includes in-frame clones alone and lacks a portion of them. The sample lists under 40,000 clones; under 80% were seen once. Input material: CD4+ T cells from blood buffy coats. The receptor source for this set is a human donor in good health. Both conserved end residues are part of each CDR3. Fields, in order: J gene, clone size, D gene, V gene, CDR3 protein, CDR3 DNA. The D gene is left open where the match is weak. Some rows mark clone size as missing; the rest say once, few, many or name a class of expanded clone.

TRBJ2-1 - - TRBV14 CASSTLVGTTYNEQFF TGTGCCAGCAGTACTTTGGTTGGGACAACCTACAATGAGCAGTTCTTC
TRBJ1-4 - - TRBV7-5 CVRSPGPFEKLFF TGTGTCAGAAGTCCTGGACCATTCGAAAAACTGTTTTTT
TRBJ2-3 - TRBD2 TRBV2 CASRDGTSGTDTQYF TGTGCCAGCAGGGACGGGACTAGCGGCACAGATACGCAGTATTTT
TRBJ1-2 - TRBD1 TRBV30 CAWSQGESYTF TGTGCCTGGAGTCAGGGGGAAAGCTACACCTTC
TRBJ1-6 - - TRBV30 CAWSVPGGGSPLHF TGTGCCTGGAGTGTACCTGGAGGAGGGTCACCCCTCCACTTT
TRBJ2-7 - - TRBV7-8 CASSLRIDNSYEQYF TGTGCCAGCAGCCTTAGAATCGACAACTCCTACGAGCAGTACTTC
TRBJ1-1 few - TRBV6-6 CASCPGGQDTEAFF TGTGCCAGCTGTCCCGGGGGGCAGGACACTGAAGCTTTCTTT
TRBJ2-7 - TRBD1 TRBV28 CASRDRGTWGYEQYF TGTGCCAGCCGGGACAGGGGGACGTGGGGCTACGAGCAGTACTTC
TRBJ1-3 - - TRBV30 CAWSIATLPGNTIYF TGTGCCTGGAGTATTGCAACCCTACCCGGAAACACCATATATTTT
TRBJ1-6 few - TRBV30 CAWGQNNSPLHF TGTGCCTGGGGACAAAATAATTCACCCCTCCACTTT
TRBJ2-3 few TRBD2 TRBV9 CASSGGTSGGAQDTQYF TGTGCCAGCAGCGGCGGGACTAGCGGGGGGGCCCAAGATACGCAGTATTTT
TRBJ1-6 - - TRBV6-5 CASKGGTNSPLHF TGTGCCAGCAAAGGAGGGACTAATTCACCCCTCCACTTT
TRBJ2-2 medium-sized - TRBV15 CATSRDYPGELFF TGTGCCACCAGCAGAGATTATCCCGGGGAGCTGTTTTTT
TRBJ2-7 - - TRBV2 CASTEGLPSYEQYF TGTGCCAGCACCGAAGGACTACCTAGCTACGAGCAGTACTTC
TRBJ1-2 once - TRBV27 CASSLRFNYGYTF TGTGCCAGCAGTTTAAGATTTAACTATGGCTACACCTTC
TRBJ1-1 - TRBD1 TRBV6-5 CASSYEGAEAEAFF TGTGCCAGCAGTTACGAGGGGGCAGAGGCTGAAGCTTTCTTT
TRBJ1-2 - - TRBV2 CASSVREYGYTF TGTGCCAGCAGTGTTAGAGAATATGGCTACACCTTC
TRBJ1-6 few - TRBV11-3 CASSLGGSNSPLHF TGTGCCAGCAGCTTAGGGGGGAGCAATTCACCCCTCCACTTT
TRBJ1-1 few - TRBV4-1 CASSQEGFEAFF TGCGCCAGCAGCCAAGAAGGGTTTGAAGCTTTCTTT
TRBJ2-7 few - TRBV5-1 CASSNPGGDYEQYF TGCGCCAGCTCAAACCCTGGTGGAGACTACGAGCAGTACTTC
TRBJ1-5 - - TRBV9 CASSPQPGQPQHF TGTGCCAGCAGCCCTCAACCAGGACAGCCCCAGCATTTT
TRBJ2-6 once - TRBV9 CASSGVSGANVLTF TGTGCCAGCAGTGGGGTCTCTGGGGCCAACGTCCTGACTTTC
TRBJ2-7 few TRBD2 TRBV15 CATSRVGLADEQYF TGTGCCACCAGCAGAGTGGGACTAGCGGACGAGCAGTACTTC
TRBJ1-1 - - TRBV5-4 CASSVDSLGAFF TGTGCCAGCAGCGTGGACAGTCTGGGAGCTTTCTTT
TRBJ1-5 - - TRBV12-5 CASGLVLPGRNQPQHF TGTGCTAGTGGTTTGGTACTCCCCGGAAGAAATCAGCCCCAGCATTTT
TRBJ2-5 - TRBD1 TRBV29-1 CSVSGQGQETQYF TGCAGCGTCTCGGGACAGGGACAAGAGACCCAGTACTTC
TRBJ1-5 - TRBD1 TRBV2 CASSEAGQGNQPQHF TGTGCCAGCAGTGAAGCAGGACAGGGAAATCAGCCCCAGCATTTT
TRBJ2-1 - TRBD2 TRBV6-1 CASSGKSGGARYNEQFF TGTGCCAGCAGTGGAAAAAGCGGGGGGGCGAGGTACAATGAGCAGTTCTTC
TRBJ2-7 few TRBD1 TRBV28 CASSFRQGEQYF TGTGCCAGCAGTTTCAGACAGGGCGAGCAGTACTTC
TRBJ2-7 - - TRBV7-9 CASSLGVGGQRLSSYEQYF TGTGCCAGCAGCTTAGGCGTCGGGGGACAGCGTCTCAGCTCCTACGAGCAGTACTTC
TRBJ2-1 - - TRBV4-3 CASSQDPKGPNNEQFF TGCGCCAGCAGCCAAGACCCTAAGGGGCCTAACAATGAGCAGTTCTTC
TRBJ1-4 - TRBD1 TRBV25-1 CASSGPTGGNEKLFF TGTGCCAGCAGTGGACCGACAGGGGGCAATGAAAAACTGTTTTTT
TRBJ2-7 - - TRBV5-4 CASSSELSSYEQYF TGTGCCAGCAGCTCGGAGCTCAGCTCCTACGAGCAGTACTTC
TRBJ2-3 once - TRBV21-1 CASSLGTSGSTDTQYF TGTGCCAGCAGCTTAGGGACTAGCGGGAGCACAGATACGCAGTATTTT
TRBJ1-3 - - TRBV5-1 CASSPGGGVGNTIYF TGCGCCAGCAGCCCCGGGGGGGGCGTTGGAAACACCATATATTTT
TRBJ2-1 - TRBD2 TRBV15 CATSGRLAGEQFF TGTGCCACCAGCGGGAGACTAGCTGGTGAGCAGTTCTTC
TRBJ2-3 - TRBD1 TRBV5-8 CASSMGRTGGVDTQYF TGTGCCAGCAGCATGGGGCGGACAGGGGGTGTCGATACGCAGTATTTT
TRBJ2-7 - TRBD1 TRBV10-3 CAILGTAYEQYF TGTGCCATCCTGGGGACAGCCTACGAGCAGTACTTC
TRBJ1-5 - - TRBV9 CASSQTAARNQPQHF TGTGCCAGCAGCCAGACCGCGGCCCGCAATCAGCCCCAGCATTTT
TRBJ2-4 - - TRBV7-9 CASSLEEPKNIQYF TGTGCCAGCAGCTTAGAGGAGCCCAAAAACATTCAGTACTTC
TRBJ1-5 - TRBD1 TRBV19 CASSPTGTGGRQPQHF TGTGCCAGTAGTCCGACAGGGACAGGGGGTCGTCAGCCCCAGCATTTT
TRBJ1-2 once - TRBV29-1 CSGYHVAGYTF TGCAGCGGGTACCACGTGGCCGGCTACACCTTC
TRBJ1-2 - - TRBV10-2 CASSESGQGNGYTF TGCGCCAGCAGTGAGTCAGGTCAGGGGAATGGCTACACCTTC
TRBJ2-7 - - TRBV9 CASSVREQAEQYF TGTGCCAGCAGCGTAAGGGAACAGGCAGAGCAGTACTTC
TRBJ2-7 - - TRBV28 CASSPRMQGGYEQYF TGTGCCAGCAGTCCCCGGATGCAGGGGGGATACGAGCAGTACTTC
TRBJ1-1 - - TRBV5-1 CASSPQGQKAFF TGCGCCAGCAGCCCGCAAGGACAGAAAGCTTTCTTT
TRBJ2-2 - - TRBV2 CASRQGRDTGELFF TGTGCCAGCAGACAGGGAAGGGACACCGGGGAGCTGTTTTTT
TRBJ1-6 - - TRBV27 CASRGDGWTANSPLHF TGTGCCAGCAGGGGGGATGGGTGGACAGCCAATTCACCCCTCCACTTT
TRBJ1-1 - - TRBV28 CASSLRGKAFF TGTGCCAGCAGTTTACGAGGGAAGGCTTTCTTT
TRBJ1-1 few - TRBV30 CAWSVNRNTEAFF TGTGCCTGGAGTGTAAATAGGAACACTGAAGCTTTCTTT
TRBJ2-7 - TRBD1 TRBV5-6 CASSSTGEGNEQYF TGTGCCAGCAGCTCGACAGGGGAAGGGAACGAGCAGTACTTC
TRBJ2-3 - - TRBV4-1 CASSQVDMGFTDTQYF TGCGCCAGCAGCCAAGTGGACATGGGATTCACAGATACGCAGTATTTT
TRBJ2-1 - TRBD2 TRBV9 CASSATSGRGNEQFF TGTGCCAGCAGCGCGACTAGCGGGAGGGGAAATGAGCAGTTCTTC
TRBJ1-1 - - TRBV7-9 CASSLQGGGPTEAFF TGTGCCAGCAGCCTCCAAGGGGGGGGACCCACTGAAGCTTTCTTT
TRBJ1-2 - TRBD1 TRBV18 CASSPGQGGGYTF TGTGCCAGCTCACCCGGACAGGGGGGTGGCTACACCTTC
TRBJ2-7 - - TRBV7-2 CASSLFASGDEQYF TGTGCCAGCAGCTTATTTGCTAGTGGTGACGAGCAGTACTTC
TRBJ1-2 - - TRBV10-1 CASSDRPGAGPYGYTF TGCGCCAGCAGTGATAGACCCGGGGCGGGACCATATGGCTACACCTTC